This passage covers 29 T cell receptor beta chains from one sample sequenced in a study of cytomegalovirus exposure and HLA in healthy donors. In the PCR, 60 Vbeta and 13 Jbeta primers were used. Some clones are missing from TCRdb's copy, which holds only in-frame ones; the method was immunoSEQ multiplex PCR. The table records 150,000 or so clones, nearly 70% of them present only once. The sample consisted of PBMCs. The source of these receptors is a young man in good health and CMV-seropositive.

The CDR3 coding sequence is TGTGCCAGCAGCTTACCGGGACAGGGACTCAACGAGCAGTACTTC. The encoded protein is CASSLPGQGLNEQYF. The chain recombines TRBV5-4 with TRBJ2-7; 9 nucleotides line up with TRBD1. The CDR3 loop spans 15 amino acids. V shed 2 bases, J shed 5 bases, and the junction held 8 bases outside the gene matches. CDR1 is SGHNT and CDR2 is YYREEE in the germline V gene (reference sequence).

This chain joins TRBV30 and TRBJ1-4; D gene ambiguous. Germline values: CDR1 GTSNPN, CDR2 SVGIG (reference sequence). With 0 bases removed from V and 3 bases from J, the gap between germline ends came to 11 bases. The CDR3 has 15 amino acids. The CDR3 DNA sequence: TGTGCCTGGAGTGTACTACCTTCCTCTAATGAAAAACTGTTTTTT. It codes for CAWSVLPSSNEKLFF.

The genes are TRBV5-4 and TRBJ2-7, with 8 bases that match TRBD2. V shed 0 bases and J 4 bases; nucleotides not matched to a gene: 6. CDR1 is SGHNT, CDR2 YYREEE, per germline (reference sequence). This CDR3 contains 15 residues. This CDR3 reads CASSLAGTSTYEQYF. The CDR3 nucleotides read TGTGCCAGCAGCTTGGCCGGGACTAGTACTTACGAGCAGTACTTC.

V gene TRBV18 combines with J gene TRBJ1-3, with D hard to call. Trimming stripped 3 bases from V and 3 bases from J, with 12 bases between. The germline gives CDR1 KGHSH, CDR2 LQKENI. The CDR3 totals 15 residues. The CDR3 sequence: CASSPRSNYGNTIYF. As DNA, the CDR3 is TGTGCCAGCTCACCTCGGTCGAACTATGGAAACACCATATATTTT. The complete variable domain, with remaining parts taken from reference TRBV18 and TRBJ1-3, reads NAGVMQNPRHLVRRRGQEARLRCSPMKGHSHVYWYRQLPEEGLKFMVYLQKENIIDESGMPKERFSAEFPKEGPSILRIQQVVRGDSAAYFCASSPRSNYGNTIYFGEGSWLTVV.

This chain joins TRBV11-2 and TRBJ2-1; D gene unclear. The CDR3 covers 13 residues. Germline assignment: CDR1 SGHAT and CDR2 FQNNGV. The V and J ends lost 1 base and 5 bases respectively, with 6 bases between them. CDR3 sequence: CASSLVSNNEQFF. CDR3 coding DNA: TGTGCCAGCAGCTTAGTTAGTAACAATGAGCAGTTCTTC.

The V and J genes are TRBV20-1 and TRBJ2-5, with D hard to call. CDR3 length: 11 residues. V gave up 7 bases and J gave up 5 bases, with 11 bases separating them. Germline assignment: CDR1 DFQATT and CDR2 SNEGSKA (reference sequence). CDR3 nucleotides: TGCAGTGTTGGCCCCGGGGAGACCCAGTACTTC. It codes for CSVGPGETQYF.

This clone was seen a handful of times. J is TRBJ1-3 and V is TRBV28; D uncertain. This CDR3 has 14 amino acids. Germline lookup yields CDR1 MDHEN and CDR2 SYDVKM. Trimming removed 6 bases at V and 0 bases at J, with 9 bases between. CDR3 in DNA: TGTGCCAGCAGGGAAAGGAGCTCTGGAAACACCATATATTTT. This sequence encodes CASRERSSGNTIYF.

This chain uses TRBV28 with TRBJ2-7; possible D gene TRBD2, 6 bases. Germline CDR1 is MDHEN and CDR2 is SYDVKM. V lost 5 bases and J lost 2, with 13 bases in between. This CDR3 has 14 amino acids. The CDR3 coding sequence is TGTGCCAGCAGTGTTAGCGGTACGACCTACGAGCAGTACTTC. Its translation: CASSVSGTTYEQYF.

The chain employs TRBV5-8 and TRBJ2-7, with a tentative D call TRBD1 (6 bases). This CDR3 is built from 15 residues. V was shortened by 0 bases and J by 2 bases, with 12 bases between the two germline ends. From germline, CDR1 is SGHTS and CDR2 YDEGEE. CDR3 sequence (DNA): TGTGCCAGCAGCTTGGGGCCGGGACAAACCTACGAGCAGTACTTC. Protein sequence: CASSLGPGQTYEQYF.

The rearrangement joins TRBV9 to TRBJ1-1; D remains ambiguous. Per germline, CDR1 SGDLS and CDR2 YYNGEE. Trimming removed 0 bases at V and 3 bases at J, with 9 bases between. The CDR3 has 14 amino acids. In nucleotides, the CDR3 is TGTGCCAGCAGCGTAGTGGGGAGGGACACTGAAGCTTTCTTT. Its protein product is CASSVVGRDTEAFF.

The chain is built from TRBV7-8 and TRBJ2-5; 10 nucleotides agree with TRBD2. This CDR3 is built from 15 residues. After removal of 5 bases from V and 4 bases from J, the junction contained 7 bases not matched to a gene. Per the germline V gene, CDR1 is SGHVS and CDR2 is FQNEAQ. CDR3 loop: CASSRSGRAGETQYF. In DNA, the CDR3 is TGTGCCAGCAGCCGCAGCGGGAGGGCCGGAGAGACCCAGTACTTC.

V is TRBV7-9 and J is TRBJ1-2, with a tentative D call TRBD1 (5 bases). V shed 6 bases and J shed 9 bases, with 20 bases lying between them. Germline CDR1 reads SEHNR; CDR2 reads FQNEAQ (reference sequence). The CDR3 covers 14 residues. The CDR3 is CASRVVPGLGSYTF. The CDR3, as DNA: TGTGCCAGCAGGGTTGTACCGGGACTCGGGAGCTACACCTTC.

This rearrangement joins TRBV7-9 to TRBJ2-2; D gene uncertain. The end of the DNA fits TRBJ1-1 better, so the J call may be wrong. The CDR3 consists of 14 residues. Germline assignment: CDR1 SEHNR and CDR2 FQNEAQ (reference sequence). For the CDR3, the DNA is TGTGCCAGCAACTACGACCGACGGAACACTGAAGCTTTCTTT. Protein product: CASNYDRRNTEAFF.

Written as DNA, the CDR3 is TGTGCCAGCAGCTCAGAGGTGGGTCAGCCCCAGCATTTT. This codes for CASSSEVGQPQHF. The chain recombines TRBV7-6 with TRBJ1-5; D ambiguous. V was cut by 4 bases and J by 6 bases, with 10 bases left in between. From germline, CDR1 is SGHVS and CDR2 FNYEAQ. This CDR3 spans 13 amino acids.

This chain links TRBV4-2 with TRBJ2-3; 7 bases align to TRBD1. The ends lost 0 bases at V and 0 bases at J; junction bases unmatched: 6. Germline V gives CDR1 LGHNA, CDR2 YNFKEQ. The CDR3 totals 17 residues. CDR3 coding DNA: TGTGCCAGCAGCCAAGAGCCAGGGGGAACGAGCACAGATACGCAGTATTTT. Amino acid sequence: CASSQEPGGTSTDTQYF.

The chain is built from TRBV21-1 and TRBJ2-5; TRBD2, the table's D call, was not compared with the DNA. TRBV21-1 is marked as a pseudogene. This CDR3 spans 18 amino acids. The CDR3 protein is CASSNGLAGEEAQETQYF. The CDR3 nucleotides are TGTGCCAGCAGCAACGGACTAGCGGGAGAGGAGGCACAAGAGACCCAGTACTTC.

This clone was detected only once. The rearrangement joins TRBV6-1 to TRBJ2-2; maybe TRBD1 (5 bases). V lost 8 bases and J lost 5, with 15 bases in between. CDR3 length equals 14 residues. Per germline, CDR1 MNHNS and CDR2 SASEGT. The CDR3 DNA reads TGTGCCAGCTTCGGTCAGGGTAATACCGGGGAGCTGTTTTTT. This translates into CASFGQGNTGELFF.

This clone was seen a handful of times. The V call is TRBV7-3, the J call TRBJ2-3; D may be TRBD2 (7 bases). Germline CDR1 and CDR2: SGHTA and FQGTGA. CDR3 size: 15 residues. The germline V and J ends were trimmed by 4 bases and 0 bases, with 11 bases remaining between them. CDR3 region: CASSWGGLSTDTQYF. The CDR3 nucleotides are TGTGCCAGCAGCTGGGGGGGGCTAAGCACAGATACGCAGTATTTT.

The genes are TRBV2 and TRBJ2-7; 8 bases match TRBD1. This CDR3 comprises 14 residues. Trimming at V came to 7 bases and at J to 5 bases, leaving 10 bases not matched to a gene. CDR1 and CDR2 (germline): SNHLY, FYNNEI. In nucleotides, the CDR3 is TGTGCCAGCATAAAATCACAGGGGGATAACGAGCAGTACTTC. Encoded protein: CASIKSQGDNEQYF.

With respect to this clone: This specimen includes other DNA sequences encoding the same CDR3. This sequence joins TRBV27 and TRBJ2-1; 10 nucleotides line up with TRBD2. Per germline, CDR1 MNHEY and CDR2 SMNVEV (reference sequence). The CDR3 runs to 14 residues. After removal of 8 bases from V and 0 bases from J, the junction contained 1 base not matched to a gene. CDR3 amino acids: CASSSGSSYNEQFF. CDR3 in DNA: TGTGCCAGCTCTAGCGGGAGCTCCTACAATGAGCAGTTCTTC.

V and J are TRBV30 and TRBJ2-3, with D perhaps matching TRBD2 (5 bases). Trimming removed 0 bases at V and 6 bases at J, with 10 bases between. The germline gives CDR1 GTSNPN, CDR2 SVGIG (reference sequence). The CDR3 consists of 13 residues. The CDR3 DNA reads as TGTGCCTGGAGTGTACTAGTGGGGGATACGCAGTATTTT. This encodes CAWSVLVGDTQYF.

The chain joins TRBV5-1 to TRBJ2-1; D unclear. Germline CDR1 SGHRS, CDR2 YFSETQ. This CDR3 is built from 12 residues. V was trimmed by 0 bases and J by 6 bases, leaving 4 bases between them. In nucleotides, the CDR3 is TGCGCCAGCAGCTTGGACAGCAATGAGCAGTTCTTC. Amino acids: CASSLDSNEQFF.

This rearrangement joins TRBV6-5 to TRBJ1-2, with 9 nucleotides matching TRBD1. Germline V lookup: CDR1 MNHEY, CDR2 SVGAGI. Trimming at V came to 6 bases and at J to 4 bases, leaving 9 bases not matched to a gene. The CDR3 runs 15 residues. The CDR3: CASSIGVTGGYGYTF. In nucleotides, the CDR3 is TGTGCCAGCAGCATTGGGGTGACAGGGGGCTATGGCTACACCTTC.

This clone was detected once. The rearrangement links TRBV5-1 to TRBJ2-3, with 9 bases that match TRBD2. V shed 1 base, J shed 3 bases, and the junction held 0 bases outside the gene matches. The CDR3 has 14 residues. Germline V lookup: CDR1 SGHRS, CDR2 YFSETQ. The CDR3: CASSLSGRTDTQYF. DNA for the CDR3: TGCGCCAGCAGCTTGAGCGGGAGGACAGATACGCAGTATTTT.

The J gene is TRBJ2-2, the V gene TRBV27, with a tentative D call TRBD1 (6 bases). The ends were cut back, 6 bases at V and 3 bases at J, with 8 bases in the middle. CDR3 length: 13 amino acids. CDR1 and CDR2 (germline): MNHEY, SMNVEV (reference sequence). CDR3 amino acids: CASSNRDTGELFF. The CDR3 bases are TGTGCCAGCAGCAACAGGGACACCGGGGAGCTGTTTTTT.

This clone has only one observation. This chain joins TRBV30 and TRBJ1-1, with D uncertain. Germline V gene sequence: CDR1 GTSNPN, CDR2 SVGIG (reference sequence). The CDR3 is 12 residues long. Trimming stripped 0 bases from V and 5 bases from J, with 7 bases between. The CDR3 coding sequence is TGTGCCTGGAGTGTAAGCGGAACTGAAGCTTTCTTT. As protein: CAWSVSGTEAFF.

This sequence joins TRBV7-3 and TRBJ2-5, with D possibly being TRBD1 (6 bases). The CDR3 runs to 13 residues. Germline V lookup: CDR1 SGHTA, CDR2 FQGTGA. V lost 5 bases and J lost 0, with 7 bases in between. CDR3 sequence reads: CASSRDNQETQYF. Here the CDR3 DNA reads TGTGCCAGCAGCAGGGACAACCAAGAGACCCAGTACTTC. The full variable domain, in which reference TRBV7-3 and TRBJ2-5 provide the parts outside the CDR3, is GAGVSQTPSNKVTEKGKYVELRCDPISGHTALYWYRQSLGQGPEFLIYFQGTGAADDSGLPNDRFFAVRPEGSVSTLKIQRTERGDSAVYLCASSRDNQETQYFGPGTRLLVL.

This clone was recorded a few times. The V call is TRBV7-8, the J call TRBJ2-7, with TRBD1 identical over 8 bases. Germline loops: CDR1 SGHVS, CDR2 FQNEAQ. With V trimmed by 4 bases and J by 3 bases, 11 bases remained unmatched. The CDR3 consists of 16 residues. CDR3 protein: CASSYLPGQEYYEQYF. CDR3 nucleotide sequence: TGTGCCAGCAGCTACTTACCGGGACAGGAGTACTACGAGCAGTACTTC.

The chain combines TRBV6-5 with TRBJ1-2, with 9 bases fitting TRBD1. The trim removed 2 bases at V and 6 bases at J, leaving 7 bases unmatched. Germline CDR1 and CDR2: MNHEY and SVGAGI. The CDR3 totals 15 residues. CDR3 DNA: TGTGCCAGCAGTTACCAGGGACAGGGATTAGATGGCTACACCTTC. This gives the protein CASSYQGQGLDGYTF.